This T cell receptor (beta chain) was captured by sequencing in a study of blood T cell repertoires in COVID-19 (dated by TCRdb to 2018 to 2021). With respect to the entire study: Collaborator samples came from the United States, Italy and Spain and covered acute and convalescent phases of COVID-19. Sample metadata almost always included a de-identified subject ID, COVID-19 status, age in years and sex. Subjects who had been exposed to COVID-19, were actively infected with it, or had recovered from it provided the deeply sampled blood TCRbeta repertoires that made up the dataset. The prospective study material was composed of cDNA or gDNA derived from T cells, B-cell-depleted T cells, or PBMCs. The repertoires were released in a freely available public database intended as a resource for research on the immune response to SARS-CoV-2. Samples were obtained from the ongoing ImmuneRACE study (first 160 participants) and from 1,254 subjects provided by 6 global collaborators. Where available, HLA class I and class II types were obtained from metadata supplied by the sample provider rather than from assay-based typing.

The junction carries 13 bases between V and J, which are trimmed by 4 bases and 7 bases respectively. The CDR3 runs 14 residues from the cysteine to the phenylalanine. Only CDR3 DNA is held: 42 bases, read in frame from base 1. For CDR1 and CDR2, the germline V gene (reference sequence) lists LGHDT and YNNKEL. This clone was seen only once. Its antigen remains undetermined. The sample holds no much larger clone one base away, and base qualities are not on file. The immunoSEQ Assay, a bias-controlled multiplex PCR, was used to amplify TCRbeta CDR3 regions from genomic DNA. The original methods were these. The number of nucleated cells in each sample was estimated from the amplification of reference gene primers within the assay. Sequence reads were collapsed and filtered to measure the absolute abundance of every unique TCRbeta CDR3 rearrangement. For each sample, productive Simpson clonality was calculated by taking the square root of Simpson's diversity index across productive rearrangements. As stored in TCRdb, this immuneACCESS dataset retains in-frame rearrangements with V and J assigned. A fraction of the clones does not appear; measured against another copy, unresolved V genes explain less than half of the discrepancy, and the remainder lacks a known reason. The V and J calls and clone size are taken from that table; D and trimming were inferred from the DNA. The sample table shows roughly 500,000 clones, and 88% are seen once. The top ten constitute about 1.7% of the sample.

What the research found in general, with its limitations: The amount of clinical and demographic metadata varied by source and participant and was provided uncurated.

In the prospective study, participants were about 18 to 89 years old, resided in 24 geographic areas of the United States, and were enrolled through a virtual design. Cohort assignment in the prospective study relied on participant-reported clinical history from a screening survey and a study questionnaire. ImmuneRACE Cohort 3 recovered participants were defined by two consecutive negative NP/OP PCR tests, healthcare professional clearance, or symptom resolution. In the prospective study, whole blood, serum and a nasopharyngeal or oropharyngeal swab were collected from each participant by mobile phlebotomists. Over a roughly 2-month period, participants in the prospective study had the option of providing additional blood draws and questionnaires. Blood samples from the prospective study were shipped frozen or at room temperature prior to DNA extraction.

Material for sequencing was PBMCs or T cells enriched from blood (not recorded which). The TCR originated in a woman aged 40 to 49 who had recovered from COVID-19. Recombination linked TRBV3-1 (or the pseudogene TRBV3-2) to TRBJ1-4; matching of 6 bases hints at TRBD1 as the D gene. The CDR3 corresponds to CASSPRQVGEKLFF. The DNA reads as follows: TGTGCCAGCAGCCCTCGACAGGTCGGTGAAAAACTGTTTTTT.